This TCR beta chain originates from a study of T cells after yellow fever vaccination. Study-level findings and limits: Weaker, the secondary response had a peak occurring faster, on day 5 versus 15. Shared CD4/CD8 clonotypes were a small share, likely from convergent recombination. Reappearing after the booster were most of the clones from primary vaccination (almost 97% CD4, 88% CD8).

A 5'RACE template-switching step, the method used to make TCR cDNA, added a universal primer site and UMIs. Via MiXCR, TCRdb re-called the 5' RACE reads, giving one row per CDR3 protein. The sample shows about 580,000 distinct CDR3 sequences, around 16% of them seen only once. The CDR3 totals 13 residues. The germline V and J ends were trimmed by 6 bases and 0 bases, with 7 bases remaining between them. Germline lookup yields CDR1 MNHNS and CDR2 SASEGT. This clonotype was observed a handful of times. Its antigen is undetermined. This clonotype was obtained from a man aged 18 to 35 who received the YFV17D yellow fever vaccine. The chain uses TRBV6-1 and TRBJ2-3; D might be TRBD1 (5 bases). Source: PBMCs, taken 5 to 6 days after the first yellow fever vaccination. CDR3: CASRGASTDTQYF. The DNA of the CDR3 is TGTGCCAGCAGAGGGGCCAGCACAGATACGCAGTATTTT.